This is a list of T cell receptor beta chains from one sample in a study of CD8+ T cells in alopecia areata. The assay was immunoSEQ multiplex PCR, and TCRdb's table has in-frame clones only and misses some. This table holds 150,000 or so clones, around 54% found once. The sequenced sample was CD4+ T cells sorted from blood. These receptors originate from a human donor in good health. Each CDR3 is given with its conserved first and last residue. D genes are given only for firm matches. The size entry is marked missing in some rows and otherwise reads once, few, many or a size class.

size	V	D	J	DNA	CDR3
-	TRBV11-2	-	TRBJ2-5	TGTGCCACCGGGCGAGTTGGCCAAGAGACCCAGTACTTC	CATGRVGQETQYF
-	TRBV7-7	-	TRBJ2-1	TGTGCCAGCAGCTCGACGGGACACCTACCATCTTCTCGTCAGTTCTTC	CASSSTGHLPSSRQFF
few	TRBV5-5	-	TRBJ1-5	TGTGCCAGCAGCTTGGGGGGAGCGTACAGCTTGCGCAATCAGCCCCAGCATTTT	CASSLGGAYSLRNQPQHF
-	TRBV28	-	TRBJ1-1	TGTGCCAGCAGTTTATACGTGGGGGAACAAGGGGCTTTCTTT	CASSLYVGEQGAFF
-	TRBV27	-	TRBJ2-6	TGTGCCAGCAGGGGTTTCTCTGGGGCCAACGTCCTGACTTTC	CASRGFSGANVLTF
-	TRBV15	-	TRBJ1-1	TGTGCCACCAGCGGGATTCGCAGGGAGAACACTGAAGCTTTCTTT	CATSGIRRENTEAFF
-	TRBV6-5	-	TRBJ1-3	TGTGCCAGCAGGCCGACAGGCTCTGGAAACACCATATATTTT	CASRPTGSGNTIYF
once	TRBV30	-	TRBJ1-2	TGTGCCGCTCAGATCTATGGCTACACCTTC	CAAQIYGYTF
-	TRBV2	-	TRBJ1-1	TGTGCCAGCAGTGCGCTGTATGAAGCTTTCTTT	CASSALYEAFF
few	TRBV28	-	TRBJ2-7	TGTGCCAGCAGTTACGAGGGGACCGGGAGCAAGCAGTACTTC	CASSYEGTGSKQYF
-	TRBV27	-	TRBJ1-2	TGTGCCAGCAGTCCCAGACGGGGCTATGGCTACACCTTC	CASSPRRGYGYTF
-	TRBV4-1	TRBD2	TRBJ2-4	TGCGCCAGCAGCCAACCGAGGGCGGGAGGTACCAAAAACATTCAGTACTTC	CASSQPRAGGTKNIQYF
many	TRBV2	-	TRBJ1-1	TGTGCCAGCATGCAGACCGCAAACACTGAAGCTTTCTTT	CASMQTANTEAFF
few	TRBV28	TRBD2	TRBJ2-1	TGTGCCAGCACCCCAGGCCGCGGGAGGAGTGAGCAGTTCTTC	CASTPGRGRSEQFF